Below, 7 T cell receptor beta chains from the same sample are listed, as sequenced in a study of T cell clonotyping in hematopoietic cell transplantation. Produced via immunoSEQ multiplex PCR; TCRdb's table is partial and in-frame only. The table records approximately 5,700 clones, 90% of them present only once. The specimen was peripheral blood mononuclear cells, collected 100 days after allogeneic stem cell transplant. These receptors were obtained from a female patient in her fifties or sixties who had an allogeneic stem cell transplant from an unrelated donor, so T cells may come from the graft donor. Some clones in this sample may be carry-over from other donors' samples.

The chain recombines TRBV29-1 with TRBJ1-4; a possible D gene is TRBD1 (6 bases). Looked up from germline, CDR1 is SQVTM and CDR2 is ANQGSEA. V shed 5 bases and J shed 8 bases, with 15 bases lying between them. This CDR3 has 13 amino acids. CDR3 sequence reads: CSVYTGLREKLFF. CDR3 DNA sequence: TGCAGCGTTTATACAGGGTTGCGCGAAAAACTGTTTTTT.

In this sample, this clone is medium-sized. The chain has TRBV10-1 and TRBJ2-1; D unclear. CDR1 is WNHNN, CDR2 SYGVQD, per germline (reference sequence). This CDR3 spans 13 amino acids. The V gene lost 2 bases and the J gene lost 6 bases, with 8 bases spanning the gap. In nucleotides, the CDR3 is TGCGCCAGCAGTGAGAATTGGGGCAATGAGCAGTTCTTC. Its protein product is CASSENWGNEQFF.

This sequence joins TRBV7-6 and TRBJ1-1; a possible D gene is TRBD1 (6 bases). The V and J ends lost 0 bases and 11 bases respectively, with 10 bases between them. Germline loops: CDR1 SGHVS, CDR2 FNYEAQ. This CDR3 has 12 amino acids. DNA of the CDR3: TGTGCCAGCAGCTTAGCCAGGGGCGAGGCTTTCTTT. It yields the protein CASSLARGEAFF. The entire variable domain, with the rest obtained from reference TRBV7-6 and TRBJ1-1, is as follows: GAGVSQSPRYKVTKRGQDVALRCDPISGHVSLYWYRQALGQGPEFLTYFNYEAQQDKSGLPNDRFSAERPEGSISTLTIQRTEQRDSAMYRCASSLARGEAFFGQGTRLTVV.

This rearrangement joins TRBV30 to TRBJ2-3; the match to TRBD1 covers 8 bases. The CDR3 length is 14 residues. CDR1 and CDR2 (germline): GTSNPN, SVGIG (reference sequence). Losses at the gene ends were 4 bases for V and 6 bases for J; bases not matched to a gene: 9. The CDR3 sequence is CAWTGTGARDTQYF. DNA for the CDR3: TGTGCCTGGACCGGGACAGGAGCCCGGGATACGCAGTATTTT.

The chain links TRBV30 to TRBJ1-4; D is ambiguous. This CDR3 is 13 amino acids long. The V gene lost 5 bases and the J gene lost 6 bases, with 13 bases spanning the gap. CDR1 GTSNPN and CDR2 SVGIG come from the germline V gene (reference sequence). The CDR3 here is CAWAGSRDEKLFF. Here the CDR3 DNA reads TGTGCCTGGGCAGGTTCTAGGGATGAAAAACTGTTTTTT.

The gene calls are TRBV9 and TRBJ2-7, with 7 bases matching TRBD1. V shed 3 bases, J shed 1 base, and the junction held 4 bases outside the gene matches. Germline V gene sequence: CDR1 SGDLS, CDR2 YYNGEE. This CDR3 spans 14 amino acids. The CDR3 DNA reads TGTGCCAGCAGCGCGGACAGGATGTCCTACGAGCAGTACTTC. Translated, it gives CASSADRMSYEQYF.

This clone was counted once. The V gene is TRBV30, the J gene TRBJ1-1, with D possibly TRBD1 on 6 matching bases. Trimming took off 0 bases at V and 7 bases at J, with 12 bases between the two ends. Germline CDR1 GTSNPN, CDR2 SVGIG (reference sequence). This CDR3 has 13 residues. CDR3 region: CAWSVIQGIEAFF. Written as DNA, the CDR3 is TGTGCCTGGAGTGTAATTCAGGGGATTGAAGCTTTCTTT.